The 32 T cell receptor beta chains listed next were all sequenced from one sample in a study of T cells in Graves' hyperthyroidism and ophthalmopathy (dated by TCRdb to the late 2010s). Preparation of the library involved multiplex PCR. These reads were obtained on an Illumina HiSeq 2000. The TCR beta CDR3 regions were amplified from RNA transcripts. For the first round of RT-PCR on the TCR CDR3, the HTBI primer set was used together with the Qiagen OneStep RT-PCR kit. The public reads were quality trimmed at Q25 with fastp and then assembled into clones with MiXCR by TCRdb, keeping productive beta chains. Rows are combined by CDR3 protein, so each entry shows the most common genes and DNA. This sample gives 300,000 to 450,000 distinct CDR3 sequences in total; 18% of them show up just once. Of the sample, 35% to 50% falls within the top ten clones. Sequencing used blood. The receptors here all came from a man between 18 and 35 years old with Graves' ophthalmopathy.

This clonotype was counted many times. The gene calls are TRBV5-1 and TRBJ2-3; 7 bases agree with TRBD1. Trimming cost V 2 bases and J 3 bases; bases outside gene matches: 6. Germline values: CDR1 SGHRS, CDR2 YFSETQ. The CDR3 runs 15 residues. The CDR3 coding sequence is TGCGCCAGCAGCTTAGACAGGGATTTGACAGATACGCAGTATTTT. Amino acid sequence: CASSLDRDLTDTQYF.

This chain links TRBV10-2 with TRBJ2-3, with D hard to call. Germline CDR1 and CDR2: WSHSY and SAAADI. V dropped 8 bases and J dropped 0 bases, with 12 bases sitting between them. The CDR3 consists of 14 residues. This chain's CDR3 is CASSLVTSTDTQYF. The CDR3 DNA reads as TGCGCCAGCTCTCTGGTGACGAGCACAGATACGCAGTATTTT.

This clonotype has a count of ten or more. This chain uses TRBV2 with TRBJ2-2; D may be TRBD1 (7 bases). V dropped 8 bases and J dropped 1 base, with 11 bases sitting between them. CDR3 length: 14 residues. Germline V gene data show CDR1 as SNHLY and CDR2 as FYNNEI. The CDR3 here is CASGGDRNTGELFF. The CDR3 coding sequence is TGTGCCAGCGGAGGGGACAGGAACACCGGGGAGCTGTTTTTT.

V gene TRBV24-1 combines with J gene TRBJ1-5; D gene unclear. V was trimmed by 0 bases and J by 4 bases, leaving 6 bases between them. Germline V lookup: CDR1 KGHDR, CDR2 SFDVKD. The CDR3 contains 14 residues. The CDR3 nucleotides are TGTGCCACCAGTGATTTGCAGGCTAATCAGCCCCAGCATTTT. Amino acid sequence: CATSDLQANQPQHF.

This clonotype was counted at least ten times. The V call is TRBV18, the J call TRBJ1-5; 7 bases are shared with TRBD1. The CDR3 contains 14 residues. Trimming cost V 6 bases and J 5 bases; bases outside gene matches: 7. Germline loops: CDR1 KGHSH, CDR2 LQKENI. The CDR3, as DNA: TGTGCCAGCTCCCCCGAGCAGGGGGATCAGCCCCAGCATTTT. Translation: CASSPEQGDQPQHF.

The chain recombines TRBV10-2 with TRBJ2-7, with 9 bases fitting TRBD1. Unmatched junction bases numbered 4, after V lost 8 bases and J lost 2 bases. The CDR3 extends over 13 amino acids. CDR1 is WSHSY, CDR2 SAAADI, per germline. The CDR3 nucleotides read TGCGCCAGCTGGGACAGGGATACCTACGAGCAGTACTTC. Amino acid sequence: CASWDRDTYEQYF.

This clonotype has just a few counts. At one of its ends the junction is not consistent with the germline gene, which may arise from a read error. The chain has TRBV2 and TRBJ1-1, with 7 bases that match TRBD1. Germline loops: CDR1 SNHLY, CDR2 FYNNEI. The CDR3 contains 13 residues. The CDR3 bases are TGCGCCAGCAGTAGAGGGGGCCGCACTGAAGCTTTCTTT. This gives the protein CASSRGGRTEAFF. Together with reference TRBV2 and TRBJ1-1, the CDR3 gives the full variable domain: EPEVTQTPSHQVTQMGQEVILRCVPISNHLYFYWYRQILGQKVEFLVSFYNNEISEKSEIFDDQFSVERPDGSNFTLKIRSTKLEDSAMYFCASSRGGRTEAFFGQGTRLTVV.

The chain combines TRBV3-1 with TRBJ2-1, with 10 bases aligning to TRBD2. Germline CDR1 reads LGHDT; CDR2 reads YNNKEL (reference sequence). This CDR3 contains 19 residues. Losses at the gene ends were 1 base for V and 0 bases for J; bases not matched to a gene: 9. In nucleotides, the CDR3 is TGTGCCAGCAGCCAAGGATATAGCGGGGGGACGAGCTCCTACAATGAGCAGTTCTTC. Its translation: CASSQGYSGGTSSYNEQFF.

This chain joins TRBV5-8 and TRBJ1-6; 7 nucleotides agree with TRBD1. Trimming removed 2 bases from V and 7 bases from J; junction bases left unmatched: 3. The CDR3 totals 14 residues. The V gene's germline CDR1 is SGHTS and CDR2 YDEGEE. The CDR3 loop is CASSLQGINSPLHF. CDR3 DNA sequence: TGTGCCAGCAGCTTACAGGGGATCAATTCACCCCTCCACTTT.

Ten or more counts support this clonotype. The V and J genes are TRBV7-3 and TRBJ1-1; perhaps TRBD1 as D (6 bases). V shed 2 bases and J shed 7 bases, with 11 bases lying between them. CDR3 size: 13 residues. Germline V gene lookup returns CDR1 SGHTA and CDR2 FQGTGA. CDR3 amino acids: CASSLSGQNEAFF. In nucleotides, the CDR3 is TGTGCCAGCAGCTTATCAGGACAGAATGAAGCTTTCTTT. Full variable domain (missing parts from reference TRBV7-3 and TRBJ1-1): GAGVSQTPSNKVTEKGKYVELRCDPISGHTALYWYRQSLGQGPEFLIYFQGTGAADDSGLPNDRFFAVRPEGSVSTLKIQRTERGDSAVYLCASSLSGQNEAFFGQGTRLTVV.

This clonotype has ten or more counts. The chain joins TRBV29-1 to TRBJ2-3; 8 nucleotides match TRBD1. Germline lookup yields CDR1 SQVTM and CDR2 ANQGSEA. V trimming: 6 bases; J trimming: 1 base; junction bases outside the gene matches: 12. The CDR3 loop spans 16 amino acids. The CDR3 DNA reads as TGCAGCGTCGAGCCCCGGGACAGGATCGGCACAGATACGCAGTATTTT. Protein sequence: CSVEPRDRIGTDTQYF.

The CDR3 nucleotides read TGCGCCAGCAGCTTGGCGTCCGGACAGAACACCGGGGAGCTGTTTTTT. It is translated as CASSLASGQNTGELFF. The rearrangement links TRBV5-1 to TRBJ2-2; a possible D gene is TRBD1 (5 bases). This CDR3 spans 16 amino acids. Germline V gives CDR1 SGHRS, CDR2 YFSETQ. Trimming left V 0 bases short and J 1 base short, with 10 bases between.

A note on this clonotype: An end of the junction does not agree with germline; a read error may underlie this. The rearrangement joins TRBV6-1 to TRBJ2-5; TRBD1 matches 8 bases. This CDR3 has 16 amino acids. Germline CDR1 MNHNS, CDR2 SASEGT. The CDR3 here is CASSDRDRNLQGTQYF. CDR3 nucleotide sequence: TGTGCCAGCAGTGACCGGGACAGGAATTTACAAGGGACCCAGTACTTC.

The chain carries TRBV20-1 and TRBJ1-5, with a weak D call TRBD1 (6 bases). CDR1 is DFQATT, CDR2 SNEGSKA, per germline (reference sequence). The CDR3 runs 14 residues. V dropped 6 bases and J dropped 7 bases, with 19 bases sitting between them. CDR3 protein: CSATTGLVWQPQHF. In nucleotides, the CDR3 is TGCAGTGCGACCACAGGGTTGGTTTGGCAGCCCCAGCATTTT.

Concerning this clonotype itself: Possible read error: a much larger clone is one base away. The J gene is TRBJ2-7, the V gene TRBV9; 7 bases match TRBD2. Germline V CDR1 and CDR2: SGDLS, YYNGEE. The CDR3 has 16 residues. CDR3 bases: TGTGCCAGCAGTGCCGCGGGAGCGGGGCCCTCCTACGAGCAGTGCTTC. Translated: CASSAAGAGPSYEQCF.

In its sample, this clonotype was seen many times. The chain uses TRBV12-3 or TRBV12-4 and TRBJ1-1, with D maybe TRBD1 (6 bases). The CDR3 has 16 residues. Trimming cost V 0 bases and J 0 bases, with 11 bases left between them. The CDR3 DNA reads as TGTGCCAGCAGTTTAGCTGGGGGGGCTCTGAACACTGAAGCTTTCTTT. Its translation: CASSLAGGALNTEAFF.

There are a few counts of this clonotype. The chain links TRBV3-1 to TRBJ1-6, with D unclear. V was clipped by 0 bases and J by 3 bases, with 6 bases between them. This CDR3 region has 15 residues. CDR1 and CDR2 from the germline V gene are LGHDT and YNNKEL (reference sequence). The CDR3 nucleotides are TGTGCCAGCAGCCAAGAGCAGTACTATAATTCACCCCTCCACTTT. This codes for CASSQEQYYNSPLHF.

This clonotype was detected many times. The chain is built from TRBV5-6 and TRBJ1-1, with D unresolved. The CDR3 totals 14 residues. Germline-derived CDR1 and CDR2 are SGHDT and YYEEEE. Between the trimmed V and J ends, which lost 3 bases and 3 bases, there was a span of 12 bases. CDR3 in amino acids: CASSSARLDTEAFF. The CDR3 nucleotides are TGTGCCAGCAGCTCTGCGCGTTTGGACACTGAAGCTTTCTTT.

This clonotype has at least ten counts. The chain carries TRBV7-9 and TRBJ1-1; no clear D gene. The germline gives CDR1 SEHNR, CDR2 FQNEAQ (reference sequence). The CDR3 length is 14 residues. The V gene lost 5 bases and the J gene lost 1 base, with 11 bases spanning the gap. The CDR3: CASSQVVRNTEAFF. DNA for the CDR3: TGTGCCAGCAGCCAGGTGGTAAGGAACACTGAAGCTTTCTTT.

On this clonotype itself: An end of the junction does not agree with germline; a read error may underlie this. This chain uses TRBV7-9 with TRBJ2-7; the D gene is possibly TRBD1 (6 bases). There are 15 residues in the CDR3. Per the germline V gene, CDR1 is SEHNR and CDR2 is FQNEAQ (reference sequence). The CDR3 protein is CAGSLAQGSLPQQYF. The DNA for the CDR3 is TGTGCCGGCAGCTTAGCCCAGGGGTCACTCCCTCAGCAGTACTTC. The variable domain in full, with the rest retrieved from reference TRBV7-9 and TRBJ2-7, is DTGVSQNPRHKITKRGQNVTFRCDPISEHNRLYWYRQTLGQGPEFLTYFQNEAQLEKSRLLSDRFSAERPKGSFSTLEIQRTEQGDSAMYLCAGSLAQGSLPQQYFGPGTRLTVT.

The rearrangement uses TRBV19 and TRBJ1-4; D is undetermined. The CDR3 is 16 amino acids. V was clipped by 3 bases and J by 0 bases, with 11 bases between them. Looked up from germline, CDR1 is LNHDA and CDR2 is SQIVND (reference sequence). CDR3 sequence reads: CASSIEGGATNEKLFF. CDR3 in DNA: TGTGCCAGTAGTATTGAGGGCGGTGCAACTAATGAAAAACTGTTTTTT.

This clonotype was counted ten times or more. This chain connects TRBV12-3 or TRBV12-4 to TRBJ2-4; the D gene is possibly TRBD1 (6 bases). The CDR3 is 14 amino acids. Trimming took 7 bases from V and 1 from J, leaving 11 bases between them. The CDR3 reads CASKTGGAKNIQYF. CDR3 nucleotide sequence: TGTGCCAGCAAGACAGGCGGGGCCAAAAACATTCAGTACTTC.

The sample holds many counts of this clonotype. V gene TRBV4-1 combines with J gene TRBJ2-7, with D possibly called TRBD1 or TRBD2 (5 bases each). Germline-derived CDR1 and CDR2 are MGHRA and YSYEKL. The CDR3 sequence is 15 residues long. V shed 1 base and J shed 2 bases, with 12 bases lying between them. As DNA, the CDR3 is TGCGCCAGCAGCCAAGTTACCGGGGACCCCTACGAGCAGTACTTC. This translates into CASSQVTGDPYEQYF.

This chain uses TRBV7-6 with TRBJ2-6; 7 bases match TRBD2. The germline CDR1 and CDR2 sequences are SGHVS and FNYEAQ. This CDR3 is 15 amino acids long. V was clipped by 5 bases and J by 4 bases; unmatched bases: 5. The CDR3, as DNA: TGTGCCAGCAGCCCCGCGGGGGTCGGGGCCAACGTCCTGACTTTC. Translated: CASSPAGVGANVLTF.

The chain combines TRBV19 with TRBJ1-1, with D unclear. Between the trimmed V and J ends, which lost 6 bases and 1 base, there was a span of 21 bases. This CDR3 region has 17 residues. Germline values: CDR1 LNHDA, CDR2 SQIVND (reference sequence). The chain's CDR3 is CASSTDLFPGGNTEAFF. The CDR3 nucleotides are TGTGCCAGTAGCACCGATTTGTTCCCGGGAGGGAACACTGAAGCTTTCTTT.

This clonotype was recorded many times. V usage is TRBV28 and J usage is TRBJ1-1; D is uncertain. The CDR3 is made up of 14 amino acids. Germline assignment: CDR1 MDHEN and CDR2 SYDVKM. V gave up 2 bases and J gave up 4 bases, with 11 bases separating them. The CDR3 region is CASSLGSVATEAFF. CDR3 nucleotide sequence: TGTGCCAGCAGTTTAGGGTCGGTGGCCACTGAAGCTTTCTTT.

This clonotype was counted at least ten times. The CDR3 here is CASSFVAEAFF. The CDR3 coding sequence is TGTGCCAGCAGCTTCGTCGCTGAAGCTTTCTTT. This chain uses TRBV7-9 with TRBJ1-1; D remains unclear. The germline V gene encodes CDR1 SEHNR and CDR2 FQNEAQ (reference sequence). This CDR3 comprises 11 residues. Trimming left V 3 bases short and J 6 bases short, with 5 bases between.

This clonotype was counted ten times or more. The chain has TRBV5-1 and TRBJ1-2; possibly TRBD1 for D (5 bases). This CDR3 is 13 amino acids long. Germline lookup yields CDR1 SGHRS and CDR2 YFSETQ. V shed 4 bases and J shed 3 bases, with 10 bases lying between them. Here the CDR3 reads CASSIDSDYGYTF. CDR3 in DNA: TGCGCCAGCAGCATCGACAGCGACTATGGCTACACCTTC.

This clonotype has a handful of counts. V gene TRBV2 combines with J gene TRBJ2-7; D remains ambiguous. CDR3 length: 13 amino acids. From germline, CDR1 is SNHLY and CDR2 FYNNEI. V gave up 9 bases and J gave up 2 bases, with 14 bases separating them. Written as DNA, the CDR3 is TGTGCCAGTTTAAAGGCCGCCCCCTACGAGCAGTACTTC. It yields the protein CASLKAAPYEQYF.

There are many counts of this clonotype. The rearrangement uses TRBV7-9 and TRBJ1-2; no reliable D call. CDR1 is SEHNR, CDR2 FQNEAQ, per germline (reference sequence). The CDR3 loop spans 13 amino acids. The V gene lost 3 bases and the J gene lost 7 bases, with 12 bases spanning the gap. CDR3 nucleotide sequence: TGTGCCAGCAGCTTGGAGAGTGGAGTTGGCTACACCTTC. The encoded protein is CASSLESGVGYTF.

The chain recombines TRBV19 with TRBJ2-1, with 7 bases fitting TRBD2. With V trimmed by 1 base and J by 0 bases, 9 bases remained unmatched. The CDR3 runs 18 residues. CDR1 LNHDA and CDR2 SQIVND come from the germline V gene (reference sequence). The DNA of the CDR3 is TGTGCCAGTAGTATAGGGGCCGGGGGGACGGCCTCCTACAATGAGCAGTTCTTC. Protein: CASSIGAGGTASYNEQFF.

This clonotype occurred many times. The chain recombines TRBV7-2 with TRBJ1-1; TRBD1 aligns across 10 bases. The V gene end was trimmed by 7 bases and the J gene end by 10 bases; junction bases not matched to a gene: 3. The CDR3 covers 11 residues. The germline gives CDR1 SGHTA, CDR2 FQGNSA. The CDR3 bases are TGTGCCAGCACTGGGACAGGGGTAGCTTTCTTT. As protein: CASTGTGVAFF.